The next 19 T cell receptor beta chains were all read from a single sample in a study of Ad26.COV2.S vaccination and SARS-CoV-2 variants (TCRdb year 2021). The library was produced with the immunoSEQ multiplex PCR assay. TCRdb's version of the immuneACCESS table is confined to in-frame rearrangements and falls short of the full clone set. An unresolved V gene accounts for under half of the shortfall where checked; the remainder is of unknown origin. The sample data list 380,000 or so clones, and 75% to 90% of these were observed just once. Around 4.5% of the sample comes from the top ten. The treatment or condition label for this specimen denotes: about 20 received Ad26.COV2.S at low or high dose, single or two shots; 5 received placebo; per-sample allocation not given. Repertoires of vaccine and placebo recipients were sequenced from samples collected on day 63 after the first injection. This sample comprised peripheral blood, obtained in a trial of Ad26.COV2.S vaccine versus placebo. These receptors were collected from a person aged 18 to 65 who received the Ad26.COV2.S COVID-19 vaccine or a placebo.

The chain couples TRBV5-1 to TRBJ2-2; D might be TRBD2 (5 bases). Germline CDR1 and CDR2: SGHRS and YFSETQ. V lost 0 bases, J lost 6 bases, and 12 bases lay in between. This CDR3 spans 15 amino acids. CDR3 nucleotides: TGCGCCAGCAGCTTGGGCCTACTAGGCCCCGGGGAGCTGTTTTTT. Translating gives CASSLGLLGPGELFF.

The sample holds one count of this clone. The chain combines TRBV7-9 with TRBJ2-6; D is ambiguous. The V end was cut by 5 bases, the J end by 4 bases, with 9 bases between. Germline V gene sequence: CDR1 SEHNR, CDR2 FQNEAQ (reference sequence). CDR3 length equals 14 residues. CDR3 residues: CASSETSGANVLTF. The CDR3 coding sequence is TGTGCCAGCAGCGAGACGTCGGGGGCCAACGTCCTGACTTTC.

The rearrangement uses TRBV27 and TRBJ2-2; no firm D call. V gave up 6 bases and J gave up 6 bases, with 8 bases separating them. Looked up from germline, CDR1 is MNHEY and CDR2 is SMNVEV (reference sequence). The CDR3 sequence is 12 residues long. The CDR3 reads CASREVPGELFF. CDR3 coding DNA: TGTGCCAGCAGAGAAGTACCCGGGGAGCTGTTTTTT.

This rearrangement joins TRBV24-1 to TRBJ2-1, with D perhaps matching TRBD2 (7 bases). The ends were cut back, 5 bases at V and 9 bases at J, with 19 bases in the middle. Germline-derived CDR1 and CDR2 are KGHDR and SFDVKD. There are 15 residues in the CDR3. This CDR3 is CATSAPKGGSSEQFF. CDR3 in DNA: TGTGCCACCAGTGCCCCCAAGGGGGGGTCATCTGAGCAGTTCTTC.

The rearrangement links TRBV5-5 to TRBJ1-1; D gene uncertain. This CDR3 spans 14 amino acids. V was shortened by 0 bases and J by 1 base, with 7 bases between the two germline ends. The germline V gene encodes CDR1 SGHKS and CDR2 YYEKEE (reference sequence). The CDR3 here is CASSLGQSNTEAFF. Written as DNA, the CDR3 is TGTGCCAGCAGCTTGGGGCAGTCGAACACTGAAGCTTTCTTT.

This clone was observed a single time. Germline is not matched at one junction end, which may reflect a read error. The gene calls are TRBV5-8 and TRBJ2-1; 12 bases are a match to TRBD2. The CDR3 has 11 residues. Germline CDR1 is SGHTS and CDR2 is YDEGEE. The CDR3 sequence is CASSLLAGGVF. In nucleotides, the CDR3 is TGTGCCAGCAGCTTGCTAGCGGGAGGGGTCTTC.

V usage is TRBV6-5 and J usage is TRBJ1-1, with a possible D match to TRBD1 (6 bases). Trimming pared 6 bases from V and 5 bases from J, leaving 13 bases between. Germline loops: CDR1 MNHEY, CDR2 SVGAGI. The CDR3 spans 13 residues. In DNA, the CDR3 is TGTGCCAGCAGGGAGGTTACAGGGACTGAAGCTTTCTTT. Amino acid sequence: CASREVTGTEAFF.

This clone was counted only a few times. The chain joins TRBV12-5 to TRBJ2-5; 11 bases are a match to TRBD1. From germline, CDR1 is LGHNT and CDR2 FRNRAP. Trimming cost V 7 bases and J 3 bases; bases outside gene matches: 10. The CDR3 length is 16 residues. The CDR3 DNA reads as TGTGCTAGTGCCGATTGGGGGACAGGGGGAGAAGAGACCCAGTACTTC. It encodes CASADWGTGGEETQYF.

This chain connects TRBV2 to TRBJ2-3; D is uncertain. The ends were cut back, 2 bases at V and 6 bases at J, with 9 bases in the middle. Germline V gene sequence: CDR1 SNHLY, CDR2 FYNNEI. This CDR3 spans 13 amino acids. Here the CDR3 DNA reads TGTGCCAGCAGTGAAAATTCCTGGGATACGCAGTATTTT. Amino acids: CASSENSWDTQYF.

The CDR3 DNA is TGTGCCAGCAGCCGACAGGGAGAGGTGGAGACCCAGTACTTC. This codes for CASSRQGEVETQYF. The rearrangement uses TRBV7-9 and TRBJ2-5; TRBD1 matches at 7 bases. The V segment lost 5 bases and the J segment 5 bases; nucleotides outside the gene matches: 8. Germline CDR1 and CDR2: SEHNR and FQNEAQ (reference sequence). This CDR3 is 14 amino acids long.

The V and J genes are TRBV2 and TRBJ2-7; D not certain. This CDR3 has 15 amino acids. Per germline, CDR1 SNHLY and CDR2 FYNNEI. V was trimmed by 1 base and J by 3 bases, leaving 13 bases between them. The CDR3 is CASSEDSPVDYEQYF. As DNA, the CDR3 is TGTGCCAGCAGTGAAGATTCACCGGTGGACTACGAGCAGTACTTC.

This sequence joins TRBV9 and TRBJ2-3; D is possibly TRBD2 (6 bases). Germline CDR1 is SGDLS and CDR2 is YYNGEE. This CDR3 is built from 14 residues. V was clipped by 3 bases and J by 2 bases, with 10 bases between them. The CDR3 nucleotides read TGTGCCAGCAGCGGGGGGGTCCTCACAGATACGCAGTATTTT. Protein: CASSGGVLTDTQYF. Together with reference TRBV9 and TRBJ2-3, the CDR3 gives the full variable domain: DSGVTQTPKHLITATGQRVTLRCSPRSGDLSVYWYQQSLDQGLQFLIQYYNGEERAKGNILERFSAQQFPDLHSELNLSSLELGDSALYFCASSGGVLTDTQYFGPGTRLTVL.

The chain uses TRBV5-1 and TRBJ2-6, with 8 bases aligning to TRBD1. From germline, CDR1 is SGHRS and CDR2 YFSETQ. The CDR3 is made up of 17 amino acids. V lost 0 bases to trimming and J lost 2 bases; unmatched junction nucleotides: 4. The CDR3 DNA reads TGCGCCAGCAGCTTGGTTCAGGGGGCGCCTGGGGCCAACGTCCTGACTTTC. Translating gives CASSLVQGAPGANVLTF.

This clone was seen once. This chain joins TRBV12-3 or TRBV12-4 and TRBJ1-2; tentative D call: TRBD1 (5 bases). Between the trimmed V and J ends, which lost 3 bases and 4 bases, there was a span of 9 bases. The CDR3 runs to 13 residues. CDR3 loop: CASSLGRGYGYTF. The CDR3 bases are TGTGCCAGCAGTTTGGGGAGGGGCTATGGCTACACCTTC.

The rearrangement joins TRBV2 to TRBJ2-7; D is perhaps TRBD2 (6 bases). In germline, CDR1 is SNHLY, CDR2 FYNNEI. Trimming took 1 base from V and 2 from J, leaving 12 bases between them. This CDR3 contains 15 residues. The CDR3 DNA reads TGTGCCAGCAGTGAAGATGGCGGGACCGCCTACGAGCAGTACTTC. Translation: CASSEDGGTAYEQYF.

The V call is TRBV6-5, the J call TRBJ2-1, with 11 positions matching TRBD2. Trimming at V came to 7 bases and at J to 3 bases, leaving 5 bases not matched to a gene. The CDR3 runs to 15 residues. Germline-derived CDR1 and CDR2 are MNHEY and SVGAGI. In nucleotides, the CDR3 is TGTGCCAGCACGAGCACTAGCGGGGGCTACAATGAGCAGTTCTTC. Translating gives CASTSTSGGYNEQFF.

This clone occurred a few times. The CDR3 DNA follows: TGCAGCGTTGAAGAAGGCGGGAGTACCTACGAGCAGTACTTC. It encodes CSVEEGGSTYEQYF. V is TRBV29-1 and J is TRBJ2-7, with TRBD2 matching over 7 bases. The CDR3 consists of 14 residues. The germline CDR1 and CDR2 sequences are SQVTM and ANQGSEA. V lost 0 bases and J lost 2; bases outside the gene matches: 4.

The chain carries TRBV18 and TRBJ1-2, with D hard to call. This CDR3 has 14 residues. Trimming took 6 bases from V and 1 from J, leaving 12 bases between them. Germline V CDR1 and CDR2: KGHSH, LQKENI. The CDR3 sequence: CASSGFEGNYGYTF. The CDR3 nucleotides read TGTGCCAGCTCTGGTTTCGAGGGTAACTATGGCTACACCTTC.

CDR3 in amino acids: CSVYLVTDTQYF. CDR3 sequence (DNA): TGCAGCGTGTACCTTGTCACAGATACGCAGTATTTT. V and J are TRBV29-1 and TRBJ2-3; D uncertain. Trimming pared 6 bases from V and 2 bases from J, leaving 9 bases between. This CDR3 has 12 amino acids. The germline gives CDR1 SQVTM, CDR2 ANQGSEA.